A selection of T cell receptor beta chains follows, all from one sample in a study of T-cell reconstitution after alpha-beta-depleted transplantation in children. TCRdb passed the PCR reads through MiXCR, listing each CDR3 protein once. The sample holds approximately 190,000 distinct CDR3 sequences; 8.4% are singletons and the top ten take 35% to 45%. This material consisted of PBMCs, mostly from graft donor cells, taken 360 days after TCRalphabeta/CD19-depleted stem cell transplant. These receptors came from a male patient aged 2 to 10 who had a stem cell transplant for acute myeloid leukemia, so the T cells may come from the graft donor. The CDR3 runs from the conserved cysteine through the conserved F or W. The D gene is left open where the match is weak. Clone size is shown for a subset of rows, as once, few, many or a class of expanded clone.

>TRBJ2-7|TRBV2|13|NA|many
TGTGCCAGCAAACGAGATCACCCCTACGAGCAGTACTTC
CASKRDHPYEQYF
>TRBJ1-5|TRBV5-1|14|NA|few
TGCGCCAGCAGCGCAGACAGGCCCAATCAGCCCCAGCATTTT
CASSADRPNQPQHF
>TRBJ1-1|TRBV12-3/TRBV12-4|13|NA|NA
TGTGCCAGCAGTCTGGGACGGAACCCTGAAGCTTTCTTT
CASSLGRNPEAFF
>TRBJ1-4|TRBV12-3/TRBV12-4|17|TRBD1|few
TGTGCCAGCAGTTTATTTCGCCCGGGACAGGGAGATGAAAAACTGTTTTTT
CASSLFRPGQGDEKLFF
>TRBJ2-7|TRBV6-2/TRBV6-3|16|NA|many
TGTGCCAGCAGGGGGGATATCGGGAGACGATCCTACGAGCAGTACTTC
CASRGDIGRRSYEQYF
>TRBJ2-2|TRBV4-3|17|TRBD2|many
TGCGCCAGCAGCCAAGATGTTACTAGCGACAACACCGGGGAGCTGTTTTTT
CASSQDVTSDNTGELFF
>TRBJ2-1|TRBV4-2|15|NA|many
TGTGCCAGCAGCCAAGAAGGGGCGACCTACAATGAGCAGTTCTTC
CASSQEGATYNEQFF
>TRBJ1-3|TRBV9|15|NA|NA
TGTGCCAGCAGCGTAGGGCCCAGGGCTGGAAACACCATATATTTT
CASSVGPRAGNTIYF
>TRBJ2-3|TRBV9|16|NA|many
TGTGCCAGCAGCGTAGCCGCGGGCCAGAGGACAGATACGCAGTATTTT
CASSVAAGQRTDTQYF
>TRBJ1-1|TRBV4-2|16|NA|many
TGTGCCAGCAGCCAAGCTCGACGAGGAGGGGCCACTGAAGCTTTCTTT
CASSQARRGGATEAFF
>TRBJ2-5|TRBV15|15|NA|many
TGTGCCACCAGCAGAGATGTCGGCATTCAAGAGACCCAGTACTTC
CATSRDVGIQETQYF
>TRBJ2-1|TRBV20-1|15|NA|few
TGCAGTGCTAGGGGTTTACGGAGCTCCTACAATGAGCAGTTCTTC
CSARGLRSSYNEQFF
>TRBJ2-3|TRBV5-1|16|NA|many
TGCGCCAGCAGCTTTGGGGCAGGGGGGTTGACAGATACGCAGTATTTT
CASSFGAGGLTDTQYF
>TRBJ2-7|TRBV29-1|12|NA|many
TGCAGCGTTGAGGCAGGGGACTACGAGCAGTACTTC
CSVEAGDYEQYF
>TRBJ2-2|TRBV7-8|15|TRBD2|few
TGTGCCGGACGAAAGACTAGCGGGAGCCCCGGGGAGCTGTTTTTT
CAGRKTSGSPGELFF
>TRBJ2-1|TRBV6-1|16|NA|many
TGTGCCAGCAGACAACGTCGACAGGTCTCCCTTCAGGAGCAGTTCTTC
CASRQRRQVSLQEQFF
>TRBJ1-1|TRBV20-1|14|NA|NA
TGCAGTGCTAGAGGAGGGTGGGGTAACACTGAAGCTTTCTTT
CSARGGWGNTEAFF
>TRBJ1-6|TRBV7-2|15|NA|few
TGTGCCAGCAGCTTTAGGACCCCAGACAATTCACCCCTCCACTTT
CASSFRTPDNSPLHF
>TRBJ2-1|TRBV27|16|NA|many
TGTGCCAGCAGTTGCATTCGGGTTCGCCCCTACAATGAGCAGTTCTTC
CASSCIRVRPYNEQFF
>TRBJ2-1|TRBV3-1|15|NA|few
TGTGCCAGCAGCCAAGAGGAGAGGCCCGACAATGAGCAGTTCTTC
CASSQEERPDNEQFF
>TRBJ2-1|TRBV7-6|16|TRBD2|few
TGTGCCAGCAGCAGACTAGCGGGAGGGCTTAACAATGAGCAGTTCTTC
CASSRLAGGLNNEQFF
>TRBJ2-3|TRBV20-1|13|NA|many
TGCAGTGCTATTTACAGGGAGGGGAATACGCAGTATTTT
CSAIYREGNTQYF
>TRBJ2-5|TRBV5-1|11|NA|NA
TGCGCCAGCAGGACGCAGGAGACCCAGTACTTC
CASRTQETQYF
>TRBJ2-3|TRBV3-1|12|NA|many
TGTGCCAGCAGCCAAGGGAGAGATACGCAGTATTTT
CASSQGRDTQYF
>TRBJ2-3|TRBV4-1|14|NA|few
TGCGCCAGCAGCCTCCGACAGGAACGAGATACGCAGTATTTT
CASSLRQERDTQYF
>TRBJ1-4|TRBV20-1|12|NA|many
TGCAGTGCTAGTAGAGGCGGGGGAAAACTGTTTTTT
CSASRGGGKLFF
>TRBJ2-1|TRBV12-3/TRBV12-4|17|TRBD1|NA
TGTGCCAGCAGTCCCGGGACAGGGGGAATTCGGGACAATGAGCAGTTCTTC
CASSPGTGGIRDNEQFF
>TRBJ2-2|TRBV6-5|17|TRBD1|few
TGTGCCAGCAGTTACGAAGGCGACAGGGAAAACACCGGGGAGCTGTTTTTT
CASSYEGDRENTGELFF
>TRBJ1-2|TRBV7-2|13|NA|NA
TGTGCCAGCAGCTTACGACACAACTATGGCTACACCTTC
CASSLRHNYGYTF
>TRBJ2-5|TRBV29-1|12|NA|many
TGCAGCACCTCCCAGGCCCAAGAGACCCAGTACTTC
CSTSQAQETQYF
>TRBJ2-7|TRBV5-1|12|NA|NA
TGCGCCAGCAGCCAGCCCGCCTACGAGCAGTACTTC
CASSQPAYEQYF
>TRBJ2-4|TRBV18|16|NA|NA
TGTGCCAGCTCACCCGTCGGAGGGTCGGGCAAAAACATTCAGTACTTC
CASSPVGGSGKNIQYF
>TRBJ2-1|TRBV7-2|19|NA|many
TGTGCCAGCAGCTTAGGGCCCCTCCGAGGACTACTCCGTGGCAATGAGCAGTTCTTC
CASSLGPLRGLLRGNEQFF
>TRBJ2-7|TRBV29-1|14|TRBD1|NA
TGCAGCATAATTACCGGGACAGGGAAGAACGAGCAGTACTTC
CSIITGTGKNEQYF
>TRBJ2-1|TRBV5-1|15|NA|many
TGCGCCAGCAGCTTGGAACGGACAGCATACAATGAGCAGTTCTTC
CASSLERTAYNEQFF
>TRBJ2-5|TRBV5-1|15|TRBD1|NA
TGCGCCAGCAGCTCCAACAGGGGAGACCAAGAGACCCAGTACTTC
CASSSNRGDQETQYF
>TRBJ2-5|TRBV4-3|14|NA|few
TGCGCCAGCAGCCAAGCTCCCCACGAAGGGACCCAGTACTTC
CASSQAPHEGTQYF
>TRBJ2-5|TRBV20-1|14|TRBD2|NA
TGCAGTGCTAGATTGACTAGCGGGGATGGGACCCAGTACTTC
CSARLTSGDGTQYF
>TRBJ2-5|TRBV4-2|16|NA|many
TGTGCCAGCAGCCAAGGTTCTGTCTCCGGGGCAGAGACCCAGTACTTC
CASSQGSVSGAETQYF
>TRBJ1-1|TRBV9|17|NA|few
TGTGCCAGCAGCGTCGGGCTGGACAGATATCCGAACACTGAAGCTTTCTTT
CASSVGLDRYPNTEAFF
>TRBJ2-7|TRBV9|13|NA|few
TGTGCCAGCAGCGTAGAGCCGGGCTACGAGCAGTACTTC
CASSVEPGYEQYF
>TRBJ2-5|TRBV7-8|13|NA|few
TGTGCCAGCAGCGACACTACACAAGAGACCCAGTACTTC
CASSDTTQETQYF
>TRBJ2-7|TRBV29-1|16|TRBD1|NA
TGCAGCGTTGAAGACCCACGACAGGGAAGGACCTACGAGCAGTACTTC
CSVEDPRQGRTYEQYF
>TRBJ2-3|TRBV5-1|18|TRBD2|once
TGCGCCAGCAGCTTGGGACCACCGGGACTAGGGAACGGTAAAGGACAGTATTTT
CASSLGPPGLGNGKGQYF
>TRBJ2-1|TRBV7-9|16|TRBD2|few
TGTGCCAGCAGTTTAGGATTAATAGCGGGAGGTGAGGAGCAGTTCTTC
CASSLGLIAGGEEQFF
>TRBJ2-7|TRBV20-1|14|TRBD2|NA
TGCAGTGCTAAGACTAGCGGGAGTGTCGCCGAACAGTACTTC
CSAKTSGSVAEQYF
>TRBJ2-5|TRBV9|14|NA|many
TGTGCCAGCAGCGTGGGACACCCACGGGAGACCCAGTACTTC
CASSVGHPRETQYF
>TRBJ2-5|TRBV29-1|12|TRBD2|many
TGCAGCGTAAGGACTAGCGTGGAGACCCAGTACTTC
CSVRTSVETQYF
>TRBJ2-1|TRBV29-1|15|NA|NA
TGCAGCGTTGAAGATCCACAGGGTTCCTACAATGAGCAGTTCTTC
CSVEDPQGSYNEQFF